This TCR beta chain was identified in a study of blood T cell repertoires in COVID-19. Only in-frame clones appear in the TCRdb table, and some are missing; sequencing was by immunoSEQ multiplex PCR. The sample lists 150,000 to 200,000 clones; roughly 89% were seen once. CDR1 SGDLS and CDR2 YYNGEE come from the germline V gene. The CDR3 length is 14 residues. Trimming at V came to 0 bases and at J to 5 bases, leaving 2 bases not matched to a gene. The V and J genes are TRBV9 and TRBJ2-7; TRBD2 matches 10 bases. The source of this sequence is a man aged 45-65 years with acute or convalescent COVID-19. Input material: peripheral blood. The CDR3 DNA reads TGTGCCAGCAGCGTAGGTAGCGGGAGGAACGAGCAGTACTTC. Translation gives CASSVGSGRNEQYF.